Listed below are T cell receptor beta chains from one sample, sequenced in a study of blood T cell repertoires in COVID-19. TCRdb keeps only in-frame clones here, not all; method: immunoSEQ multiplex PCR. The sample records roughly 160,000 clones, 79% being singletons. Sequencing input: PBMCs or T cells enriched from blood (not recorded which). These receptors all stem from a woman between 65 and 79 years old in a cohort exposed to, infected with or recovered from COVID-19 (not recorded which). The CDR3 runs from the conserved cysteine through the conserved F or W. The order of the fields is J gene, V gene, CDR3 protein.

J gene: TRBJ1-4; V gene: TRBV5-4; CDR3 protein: CAAVDRDNEKLFF
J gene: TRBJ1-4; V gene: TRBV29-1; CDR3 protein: CSGRREDEKLFF
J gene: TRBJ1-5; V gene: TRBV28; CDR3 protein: CASTLYSNQPQHF
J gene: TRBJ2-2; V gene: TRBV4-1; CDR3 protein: CASSQVLRFPGELFF
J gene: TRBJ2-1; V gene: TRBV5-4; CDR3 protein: CASSLYGRGNEQFF
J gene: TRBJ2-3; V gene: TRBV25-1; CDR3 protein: CASSPEFSTDTQYF
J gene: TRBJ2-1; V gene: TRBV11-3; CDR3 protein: CASSSLRLAGGNKFF
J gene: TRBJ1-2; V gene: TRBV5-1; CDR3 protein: CASSFSGRQANYGYTF
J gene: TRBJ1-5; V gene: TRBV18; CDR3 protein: CASSPSPLLNQPQHF
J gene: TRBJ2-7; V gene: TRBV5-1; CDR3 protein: CASSLYSVAELSYEQYF
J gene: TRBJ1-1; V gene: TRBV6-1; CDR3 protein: CASSEDRGPGSTEAFF
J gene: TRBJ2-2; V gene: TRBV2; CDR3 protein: CASRLAGGGELFF
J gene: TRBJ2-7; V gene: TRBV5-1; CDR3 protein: CASSLGLAAIYEQYF
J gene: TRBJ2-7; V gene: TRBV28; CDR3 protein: CASSPGQGHEQYF
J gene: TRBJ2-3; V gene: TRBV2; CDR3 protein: CASSGGNRGTDTQYF